The T cell receptor beta chain described here comes from a study of long-term antiretroviral therapy in people with HIV. The V gene's germline CDR1 is LNHDA and CDR2 SQIVND (reference sequence). Trimming removed 8 bases from V and 8 bases from J; junction bases left unmatched: 6. The CDR3 runs 13 residues. Researchers ran immunoSEQ v3.0 at survey level. Some clones are missing from TCRdb's copy, which holds only in-frame ones; the method was immunoSEQ multiplex PCR. The sample consists of 9,500 to 15,000 clones, about 68% of them appearing once. The chain links TRBV19 to TRBJ2-1; 10 positions agree with TRBD2. The starting material was unsorted PBMCs, obtained 3.1 years before starting antiretroviral therapy. The sequence was collected from a man aged 35-49 years with HIV. CDR3 DNA: TGTGCCAGTGCTAGCGGGAGTGTCTATGAGCAGTTCTTC. This codes for CASASGSVYEQFF.